The T cell receptor (beta chain) under discussion was sequenced for a study of CD8 T cells in Susac syndrome. CD8+ and CD4+ T cells from blood underwent TCR beta sequencing. TEMRA cells were FACS-enriched, and CD8+ and CD4+ T cells were isolated negatively. With random hexamers, reverse transcription was performed on about 0.5 to 1 ug of RNA. Amplification of TCR beta CDR3 by immunoSEQ multiplex PCR spanned 54 Vbeta and 13 Jbeta. TCRdb redid the calling of the immunoSEQ multiplex PCR reads with MiXCR, one entry per CDR3 protein. The table records 50,000 to 65,000 distinct CDR3 sequences, approximately 94% of them present only once. V lost 2 bases to trimming and J lost 1 base, with 20 bases between them. This CDR3 contains 19 residues. CDR1 and CDR2 (germline): MNHEY, SVGAGI.

This clonotype was sampled from a human donor in good health. The V gene is TRBV6-5, the J gene TRBJ1-4; maybe TRBD1 (5 bases). Input material: CD8+ T cells from PBMCs. The CDR3 DNA reads TGTGCCAGCAGTTACCCCACCCGGGACGGGGTAGGAACTAATGAAAAACTGTTTTTT. It yields the protein CASSYPTRDGVGTNEKLFF.